The sequence of this TCR beta chain was determined in a study of post-analysis software for immune sequencing data. CDR3 length: 14 residues. After removal of 1 base from V and 4 bases from J, the junction contained 4 bases not matched to a gene. The germline CDR1 and CDR2 sequences are SEHNR and FQNEAQ (reference sequence). Broader study findings: TRBV segments more frequent in patients than in controls numbered several and included TRBV5-6, TRBV5-1 and TRBV20-1.

Sequencing libraries made from TCR beta cDNA carried unique molecular identifiers. TCRdb analysed the PCR reads with MiXCR anew, one entry per CDR3 protein. This table holds 600,000 to 750,000 distinct CDR3 sequences, 55% to 60% found once. As regards this clonotype: Its antigen is still unknown.

The specimen sequenced was blood. This TCR was sampled from a girl aged 2-10 years with multiple sclerosis. The rearrangement links TRBV7-9 to TRBJ2-7; 7 bases are a match to TRBD1. The CDR3 nucleotides are TGTGCCAGCAGCTTAGACAAGGGGGCTTACGAGCAGTACTTC. This translates into CASSLDKGAYEQYF.